These 13 T cell receptor beta chains originate from one sample sequenced in a study of response to subunit inactivated influenza vaccine. One entry per CDR3 protein, called by TCRdb with MiXCR from the RT-PCR reads. The sample comprises around 790,000 distinct CDR3 sequences, approximately 21% of which are singletons, and about 9.4% rests with the top ten. Source: PBMCs from blood, taken roughly 5 days after vaccination. These receptors were obtained from a man between 45 and 60 years old who received an inactivated influenza vaccine.

This clonotype has at least ten counts. This chain links TRBV5-1 with TRBJ2-3; possible D gene TRBD1, 5 bases. The V gene's germline CDR1 is SGHRS and CDR2 YFSETQ. This CDR3 spans 14 amino acids. V dropped 3 bases and J dropped 0 bases, with 8 bases sitting between them. CDR3 loop: CASSYRLSTDTQYF. CDR3 coding DNA: TGCGCCAGCAGCTACAGGCTCAGCACAGATACGCAGTATTTT.

V and J are TRBV7-9 and TRBJ2-4; D is unclear. Trimming shortened V by 3 bases and J by 7 bases, and 7 bases separated the two germline ends. The CDR3 is 12 amino acids. Germline V CDR1 and CDR2: SEHNR, FQNEAQ (reference sequence). Here the CDR3 DNA reads TGTGCCAGCAGCTTCGTAGAGAACATTCAGTACTTC. Encoded protein: CASSFVENIQYF.

This sequence joins TRBV21-1 and TRBJ2-5; the table gives TRBD1 as D, unverified against the DNA. TRBV21-1 is assigned pseudogene status. The CDR3 is made up of 19 amino acids. CDR3 sequence (DNA): TGTGCCAGCAGCACCCAAAAGGCCCCGGGACAGGGGTACCAAGAGACCCAGTACTTC. Translation gives CASSTQKAPGQGYQETQYF.

This clonotype showed up many times. The chain uses TRBV12-3 or TRBV12-4 and TRBJ2-1; a weak D match, TRBD2 (7 bases). The CDR3 has 16 amino acids. Trimming took off 4 bases at V and 9 bases at J, with 22 bases between the two ends. The CDR3 protein is CASSSRTRGGIGEQFF. The CDR3 DNA sequence: TGTGCCAGCAGTTCAAGGACTAGAGGGGGGATCGGTGAGCAGTTCTTC.

This clonotype was observed many times. This chain links TRBV4-3 with TRBJ2-7, with D perhaps matching TRBD2 (7 bases). V was clipped by 0 bases and J by 3 bases, with 12 bases between them. Per germline, CDR1 LGHNA and CDR2 YSLEER. The CDR3 runs to 15 residues. CDR3 coding DNA: TGCGCCAGCAGCCAAGATCGGGGGGCCTTCTACGAGCAGTACTTC. Encoded protein: CASSQDRGAFYEQYF.

The J gene is TRBJ2-1, the V gene TRBV18; 12 bases fit TRBD2. This CDR3 has 16 residues. Looked up from germline, CDR1 is KGHSH and CDR2 is LQKENI. J was trimmed by 7 bases and V by 4 bases; bases with no gene match: 8. In DNA form, the CDR3 reads TGTGCCAGCTCACGACGGACTAGCGGGGCGGCAAATGAGCAGTTCTTC. Protein sequence: CASSRRTSGAANEQFF. Together with reference TRBV18 and TRBJ2-1, the CDR3 gives the full variable domain: NAGVMQNPRHLVRRRGQEARLRCSPMKGHSHVYWYRQLPEEGLKFMVYLQKENIIDESGMPKERFSAEFPKEGPSILRIQQVVRGDSAAYFCASSRRTSGAANEQFFGPGTRLTVL.

This clonotype was seen a few times. The chain has TRBV15 and TRBJ2-2, with TRBD1 identical over 7 bases. V dropped 3 bases and J dropped 7; count of bases not matched to a gene: 11. The CDR3 totals 16 residues. Germline V gene data show CDR1 as LNHNV and CDR2 as YYDKDF (reference sequence). The CDR3 DNA reads as TGTGCCACCAGCAGTAGAAGGGGGCAAAAGAGCGGGGAGCTGTTTTTT. Translating gives CATSSRRGQKSGELFF.

This clonotype was counted between two and nine times. The J gene is TRBJ2-7, the V gene TRBV5-1, with D maybe TRBD1 (6 bases). The V end lost 4 bases, the J end lost 5 bases, and 16 bases lay between the germline ends. Germline V gene sequence: CDR1 SGHRS, CDR2 YFSETQ. This CDR3 is built from 14 residues. CDR3 bases: TGCGCCAGCAGCCCACCTGGGGGCCTCAACGAGCAGTACTTC. It encodes CASSPPGGLNEQYF.

The chain has TRBV29-1 and TRBJ1-1; D uncertain. This CDR3 is 13 amino acids long. CDR1 and CDR2 from the germline V gene are SQVTM and ANQGSEA. V lost 8 bases and J 3 bases, leaving 16 bases between the germline ends. The DNA for the CDR3 is TGCAGCATACAGTGGGGTGCAGACACTGAAGCTTTCTTT. Translating it yields CSIQWGADTEAFF.

The genes are TRBV29-1 and TRBJ2-5; D might be TRBD1 (6 bases). Germline-derived CDR1 and CDR2 are SQVTM and ANQGSEA. V was cut by 1 base and J by 5 bases, with 14 bases left in between. The CDR3 sequence is 14 residues long. CDR3 nucleotides: TGCAGCGTTGAAGGACAGGCCCAGGGGGAGACCCAGTACTTC. Translating it yields CSVEGQAQGETQYF.

V usage is TRBV12-3 or TRBV12-4 and J usage is TRBJ2-1, with TRBD2 matching over 9 bases. The CDR3 length is 14 residues. The V and J ends lost 3 bases and 4 bases, in that order; junction bases with no gene match: 1. CDR3: CASSLREGYNEQFF. CDR3 nucleotides: TGTGCCAGCAGTTTGCGGGAGGGTTACAATGAGCAGTTCTTC.

The rearrangement uses TRBV20-1 and TRBJ1-3; 7 bases are a match to TRBD1. J gave up 4 bases and V 6 bases, and 9 bases lay outside the gene matches. Germline loops: CDR1 DFQATT, CDR2 SNEGSKA (reference sequence). This CDR3 contains 14 residues. The DNA for the CDR3 is TGCAGTGCCCGAACCGCCAGGGGGGGAAACACCATATATTTT. Translation gives CSARTARGGNTIYF.

V and J are TRBV6-5 and TRBJ2-5; D remains ambiguous. The CDR3 consists of 12 residues. With 6 bases removed from V and 4 bases from J, the gap between germline ends came to 9 bases. The germline V gene has CDR1 MNHEY and CDR2 SVGAGI. CDR3 bases: TGTGCCAGCAGGTCCCTAAGAGAGACCCAGTACTTC. Protein: CASRSLRETQYF.